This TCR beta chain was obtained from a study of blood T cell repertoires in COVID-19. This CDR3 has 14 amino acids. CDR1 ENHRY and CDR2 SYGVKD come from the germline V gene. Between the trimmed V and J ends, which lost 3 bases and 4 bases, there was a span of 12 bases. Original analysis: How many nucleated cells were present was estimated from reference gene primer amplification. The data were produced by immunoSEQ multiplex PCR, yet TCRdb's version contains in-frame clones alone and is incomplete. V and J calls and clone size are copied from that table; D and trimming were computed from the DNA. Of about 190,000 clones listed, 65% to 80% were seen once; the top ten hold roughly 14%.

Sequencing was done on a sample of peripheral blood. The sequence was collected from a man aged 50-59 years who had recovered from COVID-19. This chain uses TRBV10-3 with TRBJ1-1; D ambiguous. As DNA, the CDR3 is TGTGCCATCAGTGACGGGGAGGTGGCCACTGAAGCTTTCTTT. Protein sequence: CAISDGEVATEAFF.